The 20 T cell receptor beta chains listed next were all sequenced from one sample in a study of regulatory T cells in long-lasting Graves disease. Building of the TCR beta libraries involved iRepertoire HTBI primers and Arm-PCR of CDR3 regions. One entry per CDR3 protein results from TCRdb running MiXCR on the multiplex PCR reads. The table has about 450,000 distinct CDR3 sequences, 14% seen once. Time point in this sample: newly diagnosed GD, antithyroid drugs for less than 3 months. Scientists built the TCR library using RNA that was extracted from PBMCs. These data were likewise used in another study, on T cells in Graves' hyperthyroidism and ophthalmopathy.

The starting material was peripheral blood mononuclear cells (PBMCs), obtained at new diagnosis, from a patient treated with antithyroid drugs. The receptors shown here come from a woman in her fifties or sixties with Graves disease.

This clonotype was seen at least ten times. V usage is TRBV12-3 or TRBV12-4 and J usage is TRBJ1-2; the D gene is possibly TRBD1 (5 bases). This CDR3 comprises 14 residues. Trimming took off 7 bases at V and 2 bases at J, with 14 bases between the two ends. The CDR3 region is CASTIREENYGYTF. CDR3 DNA sequence: TGTGCCAGCACTATCAGGGAGGAAAACTATGGCTACACCTTC.

The sample holds many counts of this clonotype. The J gene is TRBJ1-1, the V gene TRBV27; 7 positions match TRBD1. Germline trimming cut 6 bases from V and 4 bases from J; bases unmatched to any gene: 8. This CDR3 contains 14 residues. From germline, CDR1 is MNHEY and CDR2 SMNVEV (reference sequence). The CDR3 sequence: CASSPSGGGTEAFF. The CDR3 coding sequence is TGTGCCAGCAGCCCCTCAGGGGGGGGCACTGAAGCTTTCTTT.

This clonotype occurred many times. The chain has TRBV12-3 or TRBV12-4 and TRBJ1-4; D not certain. Trimming took 5 bases from V and 2 from J, leaving 12 bases between them. This CDR3 has 15 residues. The CDR3 is CASSPRGGTNEKLFF. The CDR3, as DNA: TGTGCCAGCAGTCCCCGTGGTGGTACTAATGAAAAACTGTTTTTT.

The chain links TRBV5-4 to TRBJ2-2; TRBD2 might be the D (5 bases). Germline V gene data show CDR1 as SGHNT and CDR2 as YYREEE (reference sequence). This CDR3 has 14 residues. V lost 9 bases to trimming and J lost 5 bases, with 17 bases between them. CDR3 protein: CATQRESGTGELFF. The DNA for the CDR3 is TGTGCCACACAAAGGGAGTCCGGGACCGGGGAGCTGTTTTTT.

This clonotype occurred many times. The chain carries TRBV10-2 and TRBJ2-2, with 13 nucleotides matching TRBD2. The CDR3 runs 14 residues. V was clipped by 9 bases and J by 3 bases; unmatched bases: 1. Germline CDR1 is WSHSY and CDR2 is SAAADI. The CDR3 coding sequence is TGCGCCAGTGGACTAGCGGGAGACACCGGGGAGCTGTTTTTT. It yields the protein CASGLAGDTGELFF.

This clonotype was recorded a few times. A much larger clone is a single base away; this may be a read error. V and J are TRBV12-3 or TRBV12-4 and TRBJ1-4; 11 positions match TRBD1. The CDR3 is made up of 15 amino acids. As DNA, the CDR3 is TGTGCCAGCAGTTCAGGACAGGGGGCAAATGAAAAACTGCTTTTT. It is translated as CASSSGQGANEKLLF.

The chain employs TRBV24-1 and TRBJ2-7; D is ambiguous. This CDR3 is built from 13 residues. Trimming shortened V by 0 bases and J by 4 bases, and 6 bases separated the two germline ends. CDR1 KGHDR and CDR2 SFDVKD come from the germline V gene. CDR3 loop: CATSDLGGYEQYF. CDR3 sequence (DNA): TGTGCCACCAGTGATTTGGGCGGATACGAGCAGTACTTC.

The sample holds a few counts of this clonotype. The V gene is TRBV3-1, the J gene TRBJ2-2, with 9 positions matching TRBD1. This CDR3 spans 17 amino acids. Germline lookup yields CDR1 LGHDT and CDR2 YNNKEL (reference sequence). V dropped 4 bases and J dropped 3; count of bases not matched to a gene: 9. The CDR3 spells CASSPERQGVDTGELFF. The CDR3 DNA reads TGTGCCAGCAGCCCCGAGAGACAGGGGGTCGACACCGGGGAGCTGTTTTTT.

The chain joins TRBV5-1 to TRBJ1-3; D unresolved. Looked up from germline, CDR1 is SGHRS and CDR2 is YFSETQ. The CDR3 extends over 14 amino acids. V was trimmed by 4 bases and J by 1 base, leaving 9 bases between them. In nucleotides, the CDR3 is TGCGCCAGCAGCGTGGACCGGTCTGGAAACACCATATATTTT. It yields the protein CASSVDRSGNTIYF.

This clonotype appeared many times. The chain couples TRBV7-9 to TRBJ2-3; a weak D match, TRBD2 (5 bases). Germline CDR1 and CDR2: SEHNR and FQNEAQ (reference sequence). This CDR3 contains 14 residues. V lost 4 bases, J lost 3 bases, and 11 bases lay in between. The CDR3 reads CASSSIRETDTQYF. Written as DNA, the CDR3 is TGTGCCAGCAGCTCGATAAGGGAGACAGATACGCAGTATTTT.

This clonotype was counted between two and nine times. Here the CDR3 DNA reads TGCAGTGCCATAGAGGCTAGCGGGAGTTCTGGTTTGGGCTACGAGCAGTACTTC. This codes for CSAIEASGSSGLGYEQYF. This chain joins TRBV20-1 and TRBJ2-7; 10 bases line up with TRBD2. Germline CDR1 and CDR2: DFQATT and SNEGSKA (reference sequence). J gave up 3 bases and V 6 bases, and 20 bases lay outside the gene matches. The CDR3 sequence is 18 residues long.

This clonotype has a count of ten or more. The V gene is TRBV11-1, the J gene TRBJ2-3; either TRBD1 or TRBD2 may supply D (5 bases each). Per germline, CDR1 SGHAT and CDR2 FQDESV (reference sequence). Between the trimmed V and J ends, which lost 3 bases and 5 bases, there was a span of 15 bases. The CDR3 is 15 amino acids. CDR3 sequence (DNA): TGTGCCAGCAGCTTGATGGAGAGGGGTGTAGATACGCAGTATTTT. Translation: CASSLMERGVDTQYF.

Only a few counts were recorded for this clonotype. V and J are TRBV28 and TRBJ2-1, with a tentative D call TRBD1 (7 bases). V was clipped by 3 bases and J by 0 bases, with 24 bases between them. This CDR3 is built from 20 residues. Germline lookup yields CDR1 MDHEN and CDR2 SYDVKM. CDR3 in amino acids: CASSFQGGQKKIGSYNEQFF. For the CDR3, the DNA is TGTGCCAGCAGTTTTCAGGGGGGACAGAAGAAAATAGGCTCCTACAATGAGCAGTTCTTC.

Worth noting for this clonotype: One junction end does not reproduce the germline sequence, and a read error may be involved. The gene calls are TRBV7-3 and TRBJ2-1, with 9 bases fitting TRBD1. The CDR3 extends over 16 amino acids. Germline V gene lookup returns CDR1 SGHTA and CDR2 FQGTGA. In DNA, the CDR3 is TGTGCCAGCAGCTCCAGCGGACAGGGGAACGGAGAGACCCAGCACTTC. It translates to CASSSSGQGNGETQHF.

This clonotype was seen repeatedly, ten times or more. The chain combines TRBV3-1 with TRBJ1-1; D is unresolved. V was cut by 3 bases and J by 3 bases, with 5 bases left in between. CDR1 and CDR2 (germline): LGHDT, YNNKEL (reference sequence). This CDR3 is built from 12 residues. The CDR3 protein is CASSQEDTEAFF. CDR3 coding DNA: TGTGCCAGCAGCCAGGAAGACACTGAAGCTTTCTTT. The full variable domain, with the rest looked up from reference TRBV3-1 and TRBJ1-1, is DTAVSQTPKYLVTQMGNDKSIKCEQNLGHDTMYWYKQDSKKFLKIMFSYNNKELIINETVPNRFSPKSPDKAHLNLHINSLELGDSAVYFCASSQEDTEAFFGQGTRLTVV.

The rearrangement joins TRBV20-1 to TRBJ1-5, with 7 bases identical to TRBD1. The CDR3 loop spans 15 amino acids. Germline CDR1 and CDR2: DFQATT and SNEGSKA (reference sequence). V was clipped by 1 base and J by 2 bases; unmatched bases: 5. The CDR3 region is CSARAGGTGNQPQHF. CDR3 in DNA: TGCAGTGCTAGAGCAGGGGGTACTGGCAATCAGCCCCAGCATTTT.

This clonotype occurred many times. The genes are TRBV3-1 and TRBJ2-1; TRBD2 agrees at 11 bases. There are 18 residues in the CDR3. CDR1 and CDR2 from the germline V gene are LGHDT and YNNKEL (reference sequence). Trimming cost V 0 bases and J 6 bases; bases outside gene matches: 10. CDR3 DNA sequence: TGTGCCAGCAGCCAAGATACAACTAGCGGGAGTCTATTCAATGAGCAGTTCTTC. Amino acid sequence: CASSQDTTSGSLFNEQFF.

This clonotype was counted between two and nine times. This chain connects TRBV14 to TRBJ2-3, with a possible D match to TRBD2 (6 bases). The V gene lost 1 base and the J gene lost 2 bases, with 16 bases spanning the gap. Looked up from germline, CDR1 is SGHDN and CDR2 is FVKESK. The CDR3 totals 17 residues. Written as DNA, the CDR3 is TGTGCCAGCAGCCAAGGGGGCCTAGCGATATTCACAGATACGCAGTATTTT. Its translation is CASSQGGLAIFTDTQYF.

In this sample, this clonotype turned up many times. V and J are TRBV5-1 and TRBJ2-1; 8 bases are shared with TRBD2. The CDR3 covers 14 residues. J gave up 6 bases and V 9 bases, and 11 bases lay outside the gene matches. The germline gives CDR1 SGHRS, CDR2 YFSETQ. CDR3 protein: CATAQAGVLNEQFF. The CDR3 DNA follows: TGCGCCACCGCCCAAGCGGGAGTCCTCAATGAGCAGTTCTTC.

This clonotype was recorded at least ten times. In nucleotides, the CDR3 is TGTGCCAGCAGCTTGTCGGTTGAACAGGGGGCCTACAATGAGCAGTTCTTC. It is translated as CASSLSVEQGAYNEQFF. The genes are TRBV5-5 and TRBJ2-1, with 8 bases fitting TRBD1. V lost 1 base to trimming and J lost 2 bases; unmatched junction nucleotides: 8. The CDR3 runs 17 residues. Per germline, CDR1 SGHKS and CDR2 YYEKEE (reference sequence).